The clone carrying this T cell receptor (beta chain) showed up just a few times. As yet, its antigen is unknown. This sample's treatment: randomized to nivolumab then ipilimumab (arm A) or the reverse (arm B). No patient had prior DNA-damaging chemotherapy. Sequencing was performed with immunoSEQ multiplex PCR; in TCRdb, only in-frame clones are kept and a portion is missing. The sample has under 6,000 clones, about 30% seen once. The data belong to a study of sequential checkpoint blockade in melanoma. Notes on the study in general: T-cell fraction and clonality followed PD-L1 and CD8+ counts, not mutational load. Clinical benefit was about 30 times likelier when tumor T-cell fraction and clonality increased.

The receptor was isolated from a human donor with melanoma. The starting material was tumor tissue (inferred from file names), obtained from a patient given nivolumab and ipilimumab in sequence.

The CDR3 DNA is TGTGCCAGCAGACAGGCTCTGAAGACAGATACGCAGTATTTT. It is translated as CASRQALKTDTQYF. The chain combines TRBV11-3 with TRBJ2-3, with D perhaps TRBD1 (5 bases). The V end lost 6 bases, the J end lost 3 bases, and 13 bases lay between the germline ends. This CDR3 has 14 residues. Germline V gene lookup returns CDR1 SGHNT and CDR2 YENEEA.